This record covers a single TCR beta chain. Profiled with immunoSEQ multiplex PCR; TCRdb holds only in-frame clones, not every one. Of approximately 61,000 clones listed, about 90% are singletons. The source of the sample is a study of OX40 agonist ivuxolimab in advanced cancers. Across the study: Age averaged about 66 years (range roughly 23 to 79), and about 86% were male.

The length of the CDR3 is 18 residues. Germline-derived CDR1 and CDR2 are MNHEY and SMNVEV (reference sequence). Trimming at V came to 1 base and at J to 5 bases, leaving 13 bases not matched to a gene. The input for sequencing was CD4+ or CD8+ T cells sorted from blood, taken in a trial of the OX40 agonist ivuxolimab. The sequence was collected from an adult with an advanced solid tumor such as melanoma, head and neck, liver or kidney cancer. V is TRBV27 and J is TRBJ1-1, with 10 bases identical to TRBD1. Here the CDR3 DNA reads TGTGCCAGCAGTTTATTTGGAGGAGGGACAGGGGTAGGGACTGAAGCTTTCTTT. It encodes CASSLFGGGTGVGTEAFF.